The TCR beta chain under discussion was sequenced for a study of blood T cell repertoires in COVID-19. Study context: PBMCs, B-cell-depleted T cells, or T cells were the source of the cDNA or gDNA that made up the material.

This clone was picked up many times. Some clones are missing from TCRdb's copy, which holds only in-frame ones; the method was immunoSEQ multiplex PCR. This table has around 260,000 clones, roughly 87% appearing once. Per the germline V gene, CDR1 is MNHEY and CDR2 is SVGAGI. This CDR3 region has 15 residues. V lost 2 bases and J lost 4, with 11 bases in between. What was sequenced was peripheral blood. The sequence derives from a human donor in a cohort sampled during active COVID-19. This sequence joins TRBV6-5 and TRBJ2-2, with D possibly TRBD1 on 6 matching bases. The CDR3 DNA follows: TGTGCCAGCAGTTACGGGGCAGGGGTCACCGGGGAGCTGTTTTTT. Its translation is CASSYGAGVTGELFF.